This T cell receptor beta chain was identified in a study of OX40 agonist ivuxolimab in advanced cancers. This clone was detected only a few times. CDR1 SGHKS and CDR2 YYEKEE come from the germline V gene (reference sequence). This CDR3 has 13 amino acids. V shed 2 bases and J shed 5 bases, with 8 bases lying between them. The assay was immunoSEQ multiplex PCR, and TCRdb's table has in-frame clones only and misses some. The data show 65,000 to 90,000 clones, with roughly 86% seen just once and about 5% held by the top ten. This receptor was obtained from an adult with an advanced solid tumor such as melanoma, head and neck, liver or kidney cancer. Sequenced here: CD4+ or CD8+ T cells sorted from blood, sampled in a trial of the OX40 agonist ivuxolimab. This chain uses TRBV5-5 with TRBJ1-5; no firm D call. CDR3 region: CASSFVVDQPQHF. Here the CDR3 DNA reads TGTGCCAGCAGCTTTGTGGTCGATCAGCCCCAGCATTTT. The variable domain in full, with the rest retrieved from reference TRBV5-5 and TRBJ1-5, is DAGVTQSPTHLIKTRGQQVTLRCSPISGHKSVSWYQQVLGQGPQFIFQYYEKEERGRGNFPDRFSARQFPNYSSELNVNALLLGDSALYLCASSFVVDQPQHFGDGTRLSIL.